Listed here is a single T cell receptor beta chain. Its antigen is not known. This may stem from a read error, because a much larger clone lies one nucleotide away. This specimen belongs to a study of blood T cells in healthy people across ages. Study conclusions and caveats: TCR beta diversity per million T cells fell roughly linearly with age.

Peripheral blood from each donor was collected in a volume of 8 to 10 milliliters. The germline V gene encodes CDR1 MDHEN and CDR2 SYDVKM. The CDR3 covers 15 residues. Using a J-beta primer mix together with a sample-barcoded 5' primer, a second PCR was run for roughly 7 to 12 cycles. Per sample, CDR3-containing paired-end reads numbered at least 2.5 million. TCRdb fed the 5' RACE reads into MiXCR, producing one record per CDR3 protein. In the table there are about 1.6 million distinct CDR3 sequences, about 31% of which are singletons. This sequence was found in a woman aged 30 to 39 in good health. The specimen was blood. The chain links TRBV28 to TRBJ2-7; 11 positions agree with TRBD2. The J call may be mistaken, given a closer DNA end match to TRBJ2-5. CDR3 amino acids: CAGSPGLAAQETQYF. The DNA of the CDR3 is TGTGCCGGCAGTCCGGGACTAGCGGCCCAAGAGACCCAGTACTTC.